The following is a T cell receptor (beta chain) sequence with its context. Its antigen is undetermined. This entry comes from a study of T cells in Graves' hyperthyroidism and ophthalmopathy. Study-wide results and limits: Blood also showed most of the thyroid clonotypes that were expanded above 0.001.

The investigators amplified TCR beta CDR3 regions from RNA transcripts. TCR CDR3 regions were first amplified by RT-PCR with HTBI primers. MiXCR, applied by TCRdb to the multiplex PCR reads, yields one record per CDR3 protein. The table includes approximately 490,000 distinct CDR3 sequences, approximately 23% detected once. Patients with uncontrolled infections, other autoimmune diseases, pregnancy or lactation were excluded. V gave up 1 base and J gave up 8 bases, with 12 bases separating them. Germline CDR1 and CDR2: MNHEY and SMNVEV (reference sequence). The CDR3 totals 15 residues. The origin of this receptor is an older woman with Graves' ophthalmopathy. The rearrangement uses TRBV27 and TRBJ1-6; tentative D call: TRBD1 (5 bases). Sequencing was done on a sample of blood. The CDR3 DNA is TGTGCCAGCAGTTTATACAGGATCGCCCATTCACCCCTCCACTTT. This gives the protein CASSLYRIAHSPLHF.